Below are 21 T cell receptor beta chains sequenced from a single sample in a study of chemoradiotherapy in HPV16-positive cancers. TCRdb's table, derived via immunoSEQ multiplex PCR, lists solely in-frame clones and lacks some. The sample lists 5,100 or so clones, over 60% seen once, with more than 30% in the top ten. This specimen was taken from a patient who underwent chemoradiotherapy. The receptors were sampled from a human donor with HPV-associated anogenital cancer.

This clone was seen more than once but under ten times. The gene calls are TRBV18 and TRBJ1-1; perhaps TRBD1 as D (5 bases). This CDR3 has 16 amino acids. Germline assignment: CDR1 KGHSH and CDR2 LQKENI. Trimming removed 2 bases at V and 1 base at J, with 14 bases between. Written as DNA, the CDR3 is TGTGCCAGCTCACCATGGGGACGGAGGGAGAACACTGAAGCTTTCTTT. This encodes CASSPWGRRENTEAFF.

The chain links TRBV10-3 to TRBJ2-2; D call uncertain. Trimming left V 6 bases short and J 3 bases short, with 11 bases between. The CDR3 is 14 residues long. The germline V gene encodes CDR1 ENHRY and CDR2 SYGVKD. The CDR3 DNA follows: TGTGCCATCAGGGAAGTTGGGGACACCGGGGAGCTGTTTTTT. Translating it yields CAIREVGDTGELFF.

The rearrangement joins TRBV4-1 to TRBJ1-5, with a weak D call TRBD1 (6 bases). Germline-derived CDR1 and CDR2 are MGHRA and YSYEKL. This CDR3 region has 13 residues. V was pared by 5 bases and J by 7 bases, with 12 bases between. In nucleotides, the CDR3 is TGCGCCAGCAGCACAACGACAGGCCAGCCCCAGCATTTT. As protein: CASSTTTGQPQHF.

The chain combines TRBV2 with TRBJ1-4; 8 nucleotides line up with TRBD1. This CDR3 region has 14 residues. The trim removed 5 bases at V and 6 bases at J, leaving 5 bases unmatched. Germline CDR1 SNHLY, CDR2 FYNNEI. The CDR3 region is CASSRTGGDEKLFF. Here the CDR3 DNA reads TGTGCCAGCAGTCGTACAGGGGGAGATGAAAAACTGTTTTTT.

The gene calls are TRBV7-8 and TRBJ2-3; TRBD2 matches 7 bases. Trimming took 1 base from V and 0 from J; bases not matched to a gene: 10. The germline gives CDR1 SGHVS, CDR2 FQNEAQ. This CDR3 is built from 18 residues. The CDR3 loop reads CASSLGWAGEHSTDTQYF. CDR3 coding DNA: TGTGCCAGCAGCTTAGGGTGGGCGGGGGAACATAGCACAGATACGCAGTATTTT.

This clone appeared once. CDR3 sequence: CASSLGWGTAKNIQYF. The CDR3 nucleotides read TGTGCCAGCAGCTTGGGATGGGGGACAGCCAAAAACATTCAGTACTTC. The V call is TRBV5-5, the J call TRBJ2-4, with D perhaps matching TRBD1 or TRBD2 (5 bases each). Trimming removed 0 bases from V and 0 bases from J, with 10 bases in between. CDR3 length equals 16 residues. The germline gives CDR1 SGHKS, CDR2 YYEKEE (reference sequence).

The chain recombines TRBV28 with TRBJ1-1; a weak D match, TRBD1 (5 bases). V was clipped by 7 bases and J by 1 base, with 10 bases between them. The CDR3 has 13 residues. The germline gives CDR1 MDHEN, CDR2 SYDVKM. The CDR3 coding sequence is TGTGCCAGCAAAGAAACAGGGAACACTGAAGCTTTCTTT. Encoded protein: CASKETGNTEAFF.

J is TRBJ2-3 and V is TRBV6-1, with D perhaps TRBD2 (5 bases). Trimming pared 1 base from V and 2 bases from J, leaving 10 bases between. Germline CDR1 and CDR2: MNHNS and SASEGT. This CDR3 contains 15 residues. This CDR3 is CASSEGGQATDTQYF. DNA for the CDR3: TGTGCCAGCAGTGAAGGAGGGCAGGCCACAGATACGCAGTATTTT.

The chain combines TRBV29-1 with TRBJ1-1; weak D call: TRBD1 (5 bases). Germline V gene lookup returns CDR1 SQVTM and CDR2 ANQGSEA. V lost 7 bases and J lost 7, with 13 bases in between. This CDR3 contains 11 residues. The CDR3 region has the DNA TGCAGCGCCAAAGACGGGGGTGAAGCTTTCTTT. It translates to CSAKDGGEAFF.

This clone was detected a few times. The chain recombines TRBV5-1 with TRBJ2-3, with TRBD1 matching over 8 bases. The CDR3 is made up of 14 amino acids. Per germline, CDR1 SGHRS and CDR2 YFSETQ. After removal of 3 bases from V and 6 bases from J, the junction contained 6 bases not matched to a gene. CDR3 region: CASSWGQAPDTQYF. The CDR3 DNA reads as TGCGCCAGCAGCTGGGGACAGGCGCCGGATACGCAGTATTTT.

This clone was found once. The chain is built from TRBV30 and TRBJ1-1; TRBD1 is a possible D gene (5 bases). This CDR3 contains 14 residues. Trimming pared 0 bases from V and 4 bases from J, leaving 12 bases between. Germline V gene lookup returns CDR1 GTSNPN and CDR2 SVGIG (reference sequence). The CDR3 spells CAWSVGQGSTEAFF. The CDR3, as DNA: TGTGCCTGGAGTGTAGGTCAGGGATCCACTGAAGCTTTCTTT. Full variable domain (rest looked up from reference TRBV30 and TRBJ1-1): SQTIHQWPATLVQPVGSPLSLECTVEGTSNPNLYWYRQAAGRGLQLLFYSVGIGQISSEVPQNLSASRPQDRQFILSSKKLLLSDSGFYLCAWSVGQGSTEAFFGQGTRLTVV.

Only a few counts were recorded for this clone. V usage is TRBV6-5 and J usage is TRBJ2-7, with D tentatively TRBD2 (6 bases). Germline V gene sequence: CDR1 MNHEY, CDR2 SVGAGI. Trimming stripped 1 base from V and 4 bases from J, with 11 bases between. The CDR3 loop spans 14 amino acids. The CDR3 loop is CASSYWGDSYEQYF. Written as DNA, the CDR3 is TGTGCCAGCAGTTACTGGGGGGATTCTTACGAGCAGTACTTC.

This chain connects TRBV19 to TRBJ2-7; D possibly corresponds to TRBD1 (5 bases). V was pared by 3 bases and J by 2 bases, with 8 bases between. CDR3 length: 13 residues. Germline V lookup: CDR1 LNHDA, CDR2 SQIVND (reference sequence). CDR3 amino acids: CASSMTATYEQYF. In nucleotides, the CDR3 is TGTGCCAGTAGTATGACAGCAACCTACGAGCAGTACTTC.

This chain uses TRBV5-1 with TRBJ2-7; maybe TRBD1 (5 bases). Germline values: CDR1 SGHRS, CDR2 YFSETQ. The V end was cut by 0 bases, the J end by 4 bases, with 11 bases between. This CDR3 has 14 amino acids. Here the CDR3 DNA reads TGCGCCAGCAGCTTGGATGGGGCCCGATACGAGCAGTACTTC. Translated: CASSLDGARYEQYF.

The rearrangement links TRBV10-3 to TRBJ2-7; possible D gene TRBD1, 5 bases. Trimming shortened V by 0 bases and J by 0 bases, and 9 bases separated the two germline ends. Looked up from germline, CDR1 is ENHRY and CDR2 is SYGVKD. CDR3 length: 15 residues. The CDR3 DNA sequence: TGTGCCATCAGTGAGTCGACAGCGCTCTCCTACGAGCAGTACTTC. This gives the protein CAISESTALSYEQYF.

This clone has a handful of counts. CDR3 sequence (DNA): TGTGCCAGCAGCTTTGGACCATCTGAAGCTTTCTTT. It specifies CASSFGPSEAFF. The rearrangement links TRBV7-9 to TRBJ1-1; D gene uncertain. Germline V gene lookup returns CDR1 SEHNR and CDR2 FQNEAQ (reference sequence). The V end lost 3 bases, the J end lost 6 bases, and 8 bases lay between the germline ends. This CDR3 spans 12 amino acids.

This chain uses TRBV5-1 with TRBJ2-7; 10 bases align to TRBD2. Germline lookup yields CDR1 SGHRS and CDR2 YFSETQ. With 4 bases clipped from V and 2 bases from J, the junction kept 3 bases outside the gene matches. There are 14 residues in the CDR3. DNA for the CDR3: TGCGCCAGCAGCCCTAGCGGGAGCCCCTACGAGCAGTACTTC. It is translated as CASSPSGSPYEQYF.

The J gene is TRBJ1-1, the V gene TRBV18; D is possibly TRBD1 (5 bases). The CDR3 length is 16 residues. V was trimmed by 3 bases and J by 0 bases, leaving 14 bases between them. Germline V CDR1 and CDR2: KGHSH, LQKENI. Here the CDR3 DNA reads TGTGCCAGCTCACCTCTCGCGACAGAGATGAACACTGAAGCTTTCTTT. Amino acid sequence: CASSPLATEMNTEAFF.

The genes are TRBV18 and TRBJ2-7; tentative D call: TRBD1 (6 bases). Germline CDR1 reads KGHSH; CDR2 reads LQKENI. Trimming took off 6 bases at V and 4 bases at J, with 16 bases between the two ends. This CDR3 contains 14 residues. CDR3: CASSYTGTRYEQYF. The CDR3 DNA reads TGTGCCAGCTCCTACACAGGGACGCGGTACGAGCAGTACTTC. The full variable domain, completed using reference TRBV18 and TRBJ2-7, is NAGVMQNPRHLVRRRGQEARLRCSPMKGHSHVYWYRQLPEEGLKFMVYLQKENIIDESGMPKERFSAEFPKEGPSILRIQQVVRGDSAAYFCASSYTGTRYEQYFGPGTRLTVT.

The chain couples TRBV30 to TRBJ2-7; 15 bases match TRBD2. The CDR3 consists of 17 residues. The germline CDR1 and CDR2 sequences are GTSNPN and SVGIG (reference sequence). J gave up 2 bases and V 0 bases, and 5 bases lay outside the gene matches. As DNA, the CDR3 is TGTGCCTGGAGTGTTGGACTAGCGGGAGGGCTTCCCTACGAGCAGTACTTC. Translation: CAWSVGLAGGLPYEQYF.

In its sample, this clone was seen once. This chain connects TRBV6-1 to TRBJ2-3, with D hard to call. The CDR3 sequence is 15 residues long. Trimming left V 2 bases short and J 1 base short, with 10 bases between. The germline V gene has CDR1 MNHNS and CDR2 SASEGT. CDR3 loop: CASSETWAGTDTQYF. CDR3 nucleotide sequence: TGTGCCAGCAGTGAAACGTGGGCAGGCACAGATACGCAGTATTTT.